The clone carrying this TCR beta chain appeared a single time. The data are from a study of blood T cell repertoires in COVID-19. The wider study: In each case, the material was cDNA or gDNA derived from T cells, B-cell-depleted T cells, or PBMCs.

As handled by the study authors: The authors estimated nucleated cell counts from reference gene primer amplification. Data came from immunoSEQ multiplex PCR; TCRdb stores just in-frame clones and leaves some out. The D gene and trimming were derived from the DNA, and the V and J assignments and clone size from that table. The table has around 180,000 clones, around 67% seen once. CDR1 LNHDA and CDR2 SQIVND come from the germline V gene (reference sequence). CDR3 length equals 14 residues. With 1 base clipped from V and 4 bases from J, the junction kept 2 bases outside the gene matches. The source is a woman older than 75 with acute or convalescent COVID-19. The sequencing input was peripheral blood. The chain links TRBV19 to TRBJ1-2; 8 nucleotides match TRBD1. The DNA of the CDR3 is TGTGCCAGTAGTATAGGGCAGGGGGCCTATGGCTACACCTTC. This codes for CASSIGQGAYGYTF.